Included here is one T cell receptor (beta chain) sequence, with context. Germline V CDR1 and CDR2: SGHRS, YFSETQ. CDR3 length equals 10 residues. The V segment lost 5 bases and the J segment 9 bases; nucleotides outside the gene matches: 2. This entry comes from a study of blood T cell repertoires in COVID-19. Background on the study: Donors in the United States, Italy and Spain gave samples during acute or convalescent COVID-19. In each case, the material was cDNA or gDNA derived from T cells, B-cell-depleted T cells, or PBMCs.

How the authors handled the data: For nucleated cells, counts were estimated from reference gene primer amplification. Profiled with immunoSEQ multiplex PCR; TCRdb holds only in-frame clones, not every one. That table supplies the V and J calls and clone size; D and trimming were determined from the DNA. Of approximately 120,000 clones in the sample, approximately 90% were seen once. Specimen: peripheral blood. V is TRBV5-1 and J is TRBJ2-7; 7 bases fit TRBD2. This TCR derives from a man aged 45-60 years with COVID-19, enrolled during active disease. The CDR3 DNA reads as TGCGCCAGCAGGGGGAGGGGGCAGTACTTC. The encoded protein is CASRGRGQYF.